These 21 T cell receptor beta chains came from one sample sequenced in a study of blood T cell repertoires in COVID-19. This table comes from immunoSEQ multiplex PCR, and its TCRdb copy is limited to in-frame clones, with some not included. The sample shows about 160,000 clones, just over 85% of them seen only once. The sequencing input was peripheral blood. The receptors come from a man in his sixties or seventies with acute or convalescent COVID-19.

The chain couples TRBV7-9 to TRBJ1-1, with D possibly matching TRBD1 (6 bases). V was shortened by 4 bases and J by 0 bases, with 21 bases between the two germline ends. This CDR3 has 18 residues. The V gene's germline CDR1 is SEHNR and CDR2 FQNEAQ (reference sequence). DNA of the CDR3: TGTGCCAGCAGCTCTCCGCCGGGGGGCATGGGGATGAACACTGAAGCTTTCTTT. Translation gives CASSSPPGGMGMNTEAFF.

V usage is TRBV6-6 and J usage is TRBJ2-5; 7 positions agree with TRBD2. Germline-derived CDR1 and CDR2 are MNHNY and SVGAGI (reference sequence). The CDR3 length is 16 residues. The V gene end was trimmed by 2 bases and the J gene end by 2 bases; junction bases not matched to a gene: 8. The CDR3 DNA sequence: TGTGCCAGCAGTTACGCGGCGGGAGAGGGGCAAGAGACCCAGTACTTC. It yields the protein CASSYAAGEGQETQYF.

J is TRBJ2-7 and V is TRBV4-2; TRBD1 matches at 10 bases. From germline, CDR1 is LGHNA and CDR2 YNFKEQ. The CDR3 spans 13 residues. Germline trimming cut 6 bases from V and 5 bases from J; bases unmatched to any gene: 4. CDR3 sequence: CASRRDRGDEQYF. The CDR3 DNA is TGTGCCAGCAGGAGGGACAGGGGAGACGAGCAGTACTTC.

The chain recombines TRBV7-3 with TRBJ1-1; 7 nucleotides match TRBD1. Germline V gene data show CDR1 as SGHTA and CDR2 as FQGTGA. J gave up 10 bases and V 4 bases, and 18 bases lay outside the gene matches. The length of the CDR3 is 16 residues. CDR3 loop: CASSSTPGQLILGAFF. Written as DNA, the CDR3 is TGTGCCAGCAGCTCAACTCCGGGACAGCTAATTCTAGGAGCTTTCTTT.

The rearrangement uses TRBV3-1 (or the pseudogene TRBV3-2) and TRBJ2-2; TRBD1 matches at 8 bases. The CDR3 contains 15 residues. Germline V CDR1 and CDR2: LGHDT, YNNKEL (reference sequence). J gave up 4 bases and V 4 bases, and 5 bases lay outside the gene matches. CDR3 in amino acids: CASSPRTGSTGELFF. CDR3 DNA sequence: TGTGCCAGCAGCCCGCGGACAGGGTCCACCGGGGAGCTGTTTTTT.

CDR3 bases: TGCGCCAGCAGCTTGGTGGCCGCTCCGGGACAGGGGGGGACCCAGTACTTC. This gives the protein CASSLVAAPGQGGTQYF. The J gene is TRBJ2-5, the V gene TRBV5-1, with 11 nucleotides matching TRBD1. V was pared by 0 bases and J by 7 bases, with 11 bases of the junction left unmatched. The CDR3 totals 17 residues. Germline CDR1 SGHRS, CDR2 YFSETQ.

This clone has a single count. J is TRBJ2-7 and V is TRBV14; D not certain. Per germline, CDR1 SGHDN and CDR2 FVKESK. V lost 4 bases to trimming and J lost 0 bases, with 4 bases between them. This CDR3 contains 12 residues. The CDR3 reads CASSLISYEQYF. CDR3 DNA sequence: TGTGCCAGCAGCCTCATCTCCTACGAGCAGTACTTC.

The rearrangement uses TRBV5-1 and TRBJ2-5; D is perhaps TRBD2 (6 bases). The germline V and J ends were trimmed by 2 bases and 3 bases, with 14 bases remaining between them. Germline V lookup: CDR1 SGHRS, CDR2 YFSETQ. The CDR3 is 15 residues long. The CDR3 sequence: CASSFGGPEKETQYF. The CDR3 DNA is TGCGCCAGCAGCTTCGGAGGGCCGGAAAAAGAGACCCAGTACTTC.

The chain employs TRBV28 and TRBJ1-1; D ambiguous. Trimming took 3 bases from V and 1 from J, leaving 12 bases between them. Germline CDR1 and CDR2: MDHEN and SYDVKM. This CDR3 is 15 amino acids long. CDR3 sequence (DNA): TGTGCCAGCAGTTTCCTAAGTCAGGCGAACACTGAAGCTTTCTTT. This encodes CASSFLSQANTEAFF. The full variable domain, completed using reference TRBV28 and TRBJ1-1, is DVKVTQSSRYLVKRTGEKVFLECVQDMDHENMFWYRQDPGLGLRLIYFSYDVKMKEKGDIPEGYSVSREKKERFSLILESASTNQTSMYLCASSFLSQANTEAFFGQGTRLTVV.

The gene calls are TRBV11-2 and TRBJ2-6, with D possibly being TRBD1 (5 bases). This CDR3 comprises 15 residues. CDR1 SGHAT and CDR2 FQNNGV come from the germline V gene. The V and J ends lost 4 bases and 0 bases respectively, with 7 bases between them. As DNA, the CDR3 is TGTGCCAGCAGCTGGGGCAGCTCTGGGGCCAACGTCCTGACTTTC. This encodes CASSWGSSGANVLTF.

The rearrangement joins TRBV10-3 to TRBJ2-3, with a tentative D call TRBD1 (5 bases). CDR1 ENHRY and CDR2 SYGVKD come from the germline V gene. The CDR3 sequence is 12 residues long. Deletions cut 6 bases from V and 7 bases from J, with 11 bases between. CDR3 bases: TGTGCCATCAGCCCTAGGGGTAATACGCAGTATTTT. As protein: CAISPRGNTQYF.

This chain joins TRBV9 and TRBJ1-2, with 7 positions matching TRBD1. Germline V gene data show CDR1 as SGDLS and CDR2 as YYNGEE. The junction had 10 bases not matched to a gene; V was cut back by 3 bases and J by 8 bases. The CDR3 contains 14 residues. In nucleotides, the CDR3 is TGTGCCAGCAGCGAGACAGGGAGTCATAGGGGCTACACCTTC. Translating it yields CASSETGSHRGYTF.

The chain has TRBV9 and TRBJ1-4; D perhaps matches TRBD1 (5 bases). The CDR3 loop spans 14 amino acids. Per the germline V gene, CDR1 is SGDLS and CDR2 is YYNGEE. Trimming removed 4 bases from V and 8 bases from J, with 15 bases in between. CDR3 in DNA: TGTGCCAGCAGCCCATTGACCCAGGGCGAAAAACTGTTTTTT. Encoded protein: CASSPLTQGEKLFF.

The chain has TRBV15 and TRBJ2-7; 8 bases are a match to TRBD2. J lost 5 bases, V lost 3 bases, and 9 bases had no gene match. Per the germline V gene, CDR1 is LNHNV and CDR2 is YYDKDF (reference sequence). The CDR3 covers 15 residues. CDR3 nucleotides: TGTGCCACCAGCAGTTCTCGGGAGGGCCGAAACGAGCAGTACTTC. The encoded protein is CATSSSREGRNEQYF.

This chain links TRBV6-2 or TRBV6-3 with TRBJ2-1; D perhaps matches TRBD2 (6 bases). The CDR3 consists of 14 residues. Trimming cost V 4 bases and J 6 bases, with 13 bases left between them. CDR1 and CDR2 (germline): MNHEY, SVGEGT. Written as DNA, the CDR3 is TGTGCCAGCAGTTGGGGGAGTAGCGGCAATGAGCAGTTCTTC. Its protein is CASSWGSSGNEQFF.

This chain joins TRBV28 and TRBJ2-3; tentative D call: TRBD2 (7 bases). CDR1 and CDR2 (germline): MDHEN, SYDVKM. V was trimmed by 8 bases and J by 0 bases, leaving 21 bases between them. This CDR3 spans 17 amino acids. CDR3 DNA sequence: TGTGCCAGCTGTGAGGGGGGGCTAACATCTAGCACAGATACGCAGTATTTT. As protein: CASCEGGLTSSTDTQYF.

The chain carries TRBV5-1 and TRBJ2-7; weak D call: TRBD1 (6 bases). Germline lookup yields CDR1 SGHRS and CDR2 YFSETQ. Trimming pared 4 bases from V and 7 bases from J, leaving 21 bases between. This CDR3 is 15 amino acids long. DNA for the CDR3: TGCGCCAGCAGCCCTGAACCGGGACAACCCCTAGAGCAGTACTTC. This sequence encodes CASSPEPGQPLEQYF.

V gene TRBV7-3 combines with J gene TRBJ2-1; D not resolved. Germline V gene data show CDR1 as SGHTA and CDR2 as FQGTGA. The CDR3 is 14 residues long. Between the trimmed V and J ends, which lost 5 bases and 0 bases, there was a span of 8 bases. The CDR3 coding sequence is TGTGCCAGCAGCCCACAGAGCTCCTACAATGAGCAGTTCTTC. As protein: CASSPQSSYNEQFF.

The J gene is TRBJ2-7, the V gene TRBV6-2 or TRBV6-3; the match to TRBD1 covers 7 bases. From germline, CDR1 is MNHEY and CDR2 SVGEGT. CDR3 length: 15 amino acids. V lost 5 bases, J lost 2 bases, and 9 bases stayed unmatched. In nucleotides, the CDR3 is TGTGCCAGCAGTGACTACCGACAGGGAACCTACGAGCAGTACTTC. This codes for CASSDYRQGTYEQYF.

The rearrangement links TRBV5-4 to TRBJ1-2, with 7 positions matching TRBD1. The CDR3 length is 14 residues. From germline, CDR1 is SGHNT and CDR2 YYREEE (reference sequence). V was clipped by 0 bases and J by 5 bases; unmatched bases: 4. CDR3 in DNA: TGTGCCAGCAGCTTGGGACAGGGAGTGTATGGCTACACCTTC. Translation gives CASSLGQGVYGYTF. Variable domain in full (rest from reference TRBV5-4 and TRBJ1-2): ETGVTQSPTHLIKTRGQQVTLRCSSQSGHNTVSWYQQALGQGPQFIFQYYREEENGRGNFPPRFSGLQFPNYSSELNVNALELDDSALYLCASSLGQGVYGYTFGSGTRLTVV.

The gene calls are TRBV18 and TRBJ2-7, with D perhaps TRBD2 (6 bases). The CDR3 consists of 14 residues. The V gene's germline CDR1 is KGHSH and CDR2 LQKENI. Trimming cost V 1 base and J 6 bases, with 13 bases left between them. The CDR3 nucleotides read TGTGCCAGCTCACCACGTCAGGGACTGGGCGAGCAGTACTTC. Its protein is CASSPRQGLGEQYF. Based on the CDR3 plus reference TRBV18 and TRBJ2-7, the full variable domain is NAGVMQNPRHLVRRRGQEARLRCSPMKGHSHVYWYRQLPEEGLKFMVYLQKENIIDESGMPKERFSAEFPKEGPSILRIQQVVRGDSAAYFCASSPRQGLGEQYFGPGTRLTVT.